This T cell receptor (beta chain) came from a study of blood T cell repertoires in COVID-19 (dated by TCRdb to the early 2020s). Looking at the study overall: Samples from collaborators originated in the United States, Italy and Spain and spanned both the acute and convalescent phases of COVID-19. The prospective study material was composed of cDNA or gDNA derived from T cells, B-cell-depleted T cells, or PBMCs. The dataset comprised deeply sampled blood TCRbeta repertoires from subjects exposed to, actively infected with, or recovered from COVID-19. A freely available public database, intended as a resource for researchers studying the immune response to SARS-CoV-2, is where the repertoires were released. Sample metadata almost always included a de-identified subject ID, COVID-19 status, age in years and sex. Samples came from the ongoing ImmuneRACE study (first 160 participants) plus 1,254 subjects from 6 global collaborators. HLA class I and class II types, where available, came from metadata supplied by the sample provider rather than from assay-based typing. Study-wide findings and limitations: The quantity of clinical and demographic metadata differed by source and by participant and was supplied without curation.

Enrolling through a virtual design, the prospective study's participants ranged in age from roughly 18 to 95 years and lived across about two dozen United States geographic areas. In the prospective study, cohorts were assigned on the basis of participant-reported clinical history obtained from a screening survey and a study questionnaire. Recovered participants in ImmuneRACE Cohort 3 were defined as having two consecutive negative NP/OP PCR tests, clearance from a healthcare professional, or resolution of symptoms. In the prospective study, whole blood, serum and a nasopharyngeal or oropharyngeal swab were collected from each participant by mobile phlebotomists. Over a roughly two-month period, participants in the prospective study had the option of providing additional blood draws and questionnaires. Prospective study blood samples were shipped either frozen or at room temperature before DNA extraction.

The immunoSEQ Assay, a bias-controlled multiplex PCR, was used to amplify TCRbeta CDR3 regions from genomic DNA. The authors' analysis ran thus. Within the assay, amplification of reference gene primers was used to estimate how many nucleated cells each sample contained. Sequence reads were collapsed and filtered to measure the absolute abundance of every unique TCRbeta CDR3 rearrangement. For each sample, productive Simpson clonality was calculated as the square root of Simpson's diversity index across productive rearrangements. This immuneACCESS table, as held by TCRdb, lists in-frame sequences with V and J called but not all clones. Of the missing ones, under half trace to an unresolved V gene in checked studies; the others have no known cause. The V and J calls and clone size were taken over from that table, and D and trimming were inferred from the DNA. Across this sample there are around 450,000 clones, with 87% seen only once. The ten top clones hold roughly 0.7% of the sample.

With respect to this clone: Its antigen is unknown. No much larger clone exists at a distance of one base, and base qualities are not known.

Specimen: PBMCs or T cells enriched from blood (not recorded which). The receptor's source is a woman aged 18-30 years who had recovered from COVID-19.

The DNA reads as follows: TGTGCCAGCAGTCCTGGCAGAACTAATGAAAAACTGTTTTTT. This yields the protein CASSPGRTNEKLFF. This sequence uses TRBV2 and TRBJ1-4; the D gene cannot be named for sure. The CDR1 and CDR2 encoded by the germline V gene are SNHLY and FYNNEI. From its cysteine to its phenylalanine, the CDR3 spans 14 amino acids. Here the CDR3 DNA is all that survives: 42 bases in frame from base 1. Trimming takes 5 bases from V and 1 base from J, and the germline ends sit 8 bases apart. The entire variable domain, with the stretches around the CDR3 drawn from the reference TRBV2 and TRBJ1-4 proteins, is EPEVTQTPSHQVTQMGQEVILRCVPISNHLYFYWYRQILGQKVEFLVSFYNNEISEKSEIFDDQFSVERPDGSNFTLKIRSTKLEDSAMYFCASSPGRTNEKLFFGSGTQLSVL.